The next 7 T cell receptor beta chains were all read from a single sample in a study of T cell responses to AZD1222 COVID-19 vaccine. Assay used: immunoSEQ multiplex PCR; TCRdb lists only in-frame clones, some missing. The table lists 120,000 or so clones, 88% of them singletons. Sequencing was performed on peripheral blood, taken on day 0 of MenACWY control vaccination. The origin of the receptors is an adult in good health.

This chain links TRBV28 with TRBJ2-7; perhaps TRBD2 as D (6 bases). Trimming cost V 5 bases and J 4 bases, with 15 bases left between them. This CDR3 region has 14 residues. In germline, CDR1 is MDHEN, CDR2 SYDVKM. DNA for the CDR3: TGTGCCAGCAGTAGCGCGGGACTCAAGTACGAGCAGTACTTC. It encodes CASSSAGLKYEQYF. The complete variable domain, with remaining parts taken from reference TRBV28 and TRBJ2-7, reads DVKVTQSSRYLVKRTGEKVFLECVQDMDHENMFWYRQDPGLGLRLIYFSYDVKMKEKGDIPEGYSVSREKKERFSLILESASTNQTSMYLCASSSAGLKYEQYFGPGTRLTVT.

The rearrangement links TRBV28 to TRBJ2-3; D gene uncertain. CDR1 and CDR2 from the germline V gene are MDHEN and SYDVKM. This CDR3 spans 13 amino acids. V gave up 7 bases and J gave up 2 bases, with 10 bases separating them. The CDR3 DNA sequence: TGTGCCAGCAATACACAGAACACAGATACGCAGTATTTT. Residues: CASNTQNTDTQYF.

This rearrangement joins TRBV3-1 (or the pseudogene TRBV3-2) to TRBJ2-5; 12 nucleotides line up with TRBD2. Germline V gene lookup returns CDR1 LGHDT and CDR2 YNNKEL (reference sequence). CDR3 length: 18 amino acids. V trimming: 0 bases; J trimming: 4 bases; junction bases outside the gene matches: 9. The chain's CDR3 is CASSQETSGSTRAETQYF. DNA of the CDR3: TGTGCCAGCAGCCAAGAGACTAGCGGGAGCACGAGGGCAGAGACCCAGTACTTC.

This clone was counted between two and nine times. V usage is TRBV6-1 and J usage is TRBJ1-2, with 7 bases lining up with TRBD1. The CDR3 consists of 12 residues. Germline trimming cut 3 bases from V and 6 bases from J; bases unmatched to any gene: 1. From germline, CDR1 is MNHNS and CDR2 SASEGT. The CDR3 loop is CASSETGNGYTF. DNA of the CDR3: TGTGCCAGCAGTGAGACAGGGAATGGCTACACCTTC.

The rearrangement links TRBV4-1 to TRBJ1-2; D remains ambiguous. The CDR3 runs to 14 residues. Trimming shortened V by 6 bases and J by 0 bases, and 11 bases separated the two germline ends. CDR1 is MGHRA, CDR2 YSYEKL, per germline. The CDR3: CASSLGRSNYGYTF. The DNA of the CDR3 is TGCGCCAGCAGTCTGGGCCGATCTAACTATGGCTACACCTTC.

The J gene is TRBJ2-3, the V gene TRBV6-2 or TRBV6-3; either TRBD1 or TRBD2 may fit D (5 bases each). V shed 6 bases and J shed 8 bases, with 12 bases lying between them. CDR1 is MNHEY, CDR2 SVGEGT, per germline. The CDR3 totals 12 residues. DNA of the CDR3: TGTGCCAGCAGCTCAGGGACCTTTACGCAGTATTTT. Protein: CASSSGTFTQYF.

V is TRBV3-1 (or the pseudogene TRBV3-2) and J is TRBJ2-7; 8 bases line up with TRBD1. This CDR3 spans 15 amino acids. V lost 2 bases and J lost 1; bases outside the gene matches: 4. Per germline, CDR1 LGHDT and CDR2 YNNKEL (reference sequence). The CDR3 DNA reads as TGTGCCAGCAGCCAAACAGGGGGTTTTTCCTACGAGCAGTACTTC. Protein: CASSQTGGFSYEQYF.